This T cell receptor beta chain came from a study of T cells in Graves' hyperthyroidism and ophthalmopathy. General study points: Model output signaled ophthalmopathy a median around 6.9 months ahead of onset. Most thyroid clonotypes expanded above 0.001 were also detected in blood.

CDR1 is MDHEN, CDR2 SYDVKM, per germline. V gave up 0 bases and J gave up 10 bases; unmatched junction bases: 6. The CDR3 sequence is 16 residues long. Ophthalmopathy patients had moderate-to-severe active disease, CAS ≥3, NOSPECS ≥4, and disease duration under 3 months. Uncontrolled infection, other autoimmune disease, pregnancy or lactation excluded patients. Amplification targeted TCR beta CDR3 regions from RNA transcripts. With the HTBI primer set, the TCR CDR3 went through a first round of RT-PCR. One entry per CDR3 protein results from TCRdb running MiXCR on the multiplex PCR reads. The sample yields more than 350,000 distinct CDR3 sequences, 14% seen once. This clonotype was counted many times. Its antigen is not known.

The chain uses TRBV28 and TRBJ2-1, with 13 nucleotides matching TRBD2. Sequenced input: blood. The sequence derives from a woman in her 30s with Graves' ophthalmopathy. CDR3 loop: CASSLWRLAGGGEQFF. CDR3 DNA sequence: TGTGCCAGCAGTTTATGGCGACTAGCGGGGGGAGGGGAGCAGTTCTTC.